This TCR beta chain stems from a study of cytomegalovirus exposure and HLA in healthy donors. General study results and limits: An analysis that was carried out later associated 16,951 TCR beta sequences with HLA alleles at 0.05 false discovery rate. Most TCRs appeared rarely, but some public TCRs recurred in many donors.

A remark on this clone: What it binds is unknown.

PCR used 60 Vbeta primers and 13 Jbeta primers. Clones were sequenced by immunoSEQ multiplex PCR, and TCRdb holds only the in-frame ones, with some missing. The data contain roughly 92,000 clones, less than 10% of them seen just once; the ten biggest clones take up about 2.3%. The CDR3 has 12 residues. V was trimmed by 5 bases and J by 4 bases, leaving 9 bases between them. From germline, CDR1 is MDHEN and CDR2 SYDVKM. This chain connects TRBV28 to TRBJ2-7; unclear D gene. The clonotype comes from a man in his fifties or sixties in good health and CMV-seronegative. The sequencing input was PBMCs. CDR3 nucleotide sequence: TGTGCCAGCAGTCGTCGCAGGTACGAGCAGTACTTC. Protein product: CASSRRRYEQYF.